This T cell receptor beta chain was sequenced for a study of immune cell composition in non-small cell lung cancer. This clone was picked up a small number of times. Germline V CDR1 and CDR2: MGHRA, YSYEKL. J lost 6 bases, V lost 0 bases, and 4 bases had no gene match. The CDR3 spans 15 residues. Normal lung sampling was at least 3 cm from the tumour, as distant as possible. Generated by immunoSEQ multiplex PCR, the TCRdb table keeps only in-frame clones and is missing some. The data contain more than 15,000 clones, over 70% of them singletons. These data also featured in a second study, about CD4 T cells in lung cancer. That source notes: Possibly, some blood-derived responses are in vitro primed naive T cells.

Sequencing was performed on non-adjacent lung tissue. The chain carries TRBV4-1 and TRBJ2-7; 11 bases align to TRBD1. The clonotype was recovered from a human donor with non-small cell lung cancer. The CDR3 bases are TGCGCCAGCAGCCAAGAGGGACAGGGGGAAGGCGAGCAGTACTTC. Protein: CASSQEGQGEGEQYF.